This T cell receptor beta chain was captured by sequencing in a study of regulatory T cells in long-lasting Graves disease. In this sample, this clonotype turned up a few times. Its antigen is currently unknown. In building TCR beta libraries, iRepertoire HTBI primers were used together with Arm-PCR of CDR3 regions. TCRdb re-called the multiplex PCR reads with MiXCR, one entry per CDR3 protein. Among more than 300,000 distinct CDR3 sequences, 20% to 25% were seen once, and the ten largest hold under 35%. Study outcomes and limitations: Those with persistent disease had in common more public clonotypes (about 3,000) than new patients (approximately 1,000).

This sample's time point: persistent/refractory GD, antithyroid drugs over 5 years with positive TRAb. The TCR library was made from RNA extracted from PBMCs. An endocrinology department in Xi'an, China, recruited the patients. This sequence originates from a woman aged 35 to 49 with Graves disease. Sequences were derived from peripheral blood mononuclear cells (PBMCs), sampled when the disease was refractory, from a patient treated with antithyroid drugs.

In DNA form, the CDR3 reads TGTGCCAGCAGCCCCGAGGACAGCCAGCCCCAGCATTTT. Its translation is CASSPEDSQPQHF. The chain couples TRBV3-1 to TRBJ1-5; D perhaps matches TRBD1 (6 bases). This CDR3 contains 13 residues. The V end lost 4 bases, the J end lost 7 bases, and 11 bases lay between the germline ends. The germline CDR1 and CDR2 sequences are LGHDT and YNNKEL (reference sequence).